This TCR beta chain was profiled in a study of cytomegalovirus exposure and HLA in healthy donors. The protocol was immunoSEQ multiplex PCR, while the TCRdb copy is restricted to in-frame clones and leaves out a portion. The profile shows 95,000 to 120,000 clones, almost 96% of them singletons. In regard to this clone: Antigen specificity is unknown.

Study results and limitations: Most sequenced TCRs were rare (though some public TCRs occurred in many donors). CMV antigen specificity was confirmed in vitro for three CMV-associated chains.

The TCR was taken from a woman aged 18-35 years in good health and CMV-seronegative. Sequenced sample: PBMCs.

Written as DNA, the CDR3 is TGTGCCAGTCGAGACAGGACTGGGGAAAATGAGCAGTTCTTC. It specifies CASRDRTGENEQFF. The chain has TRBV19 and TRBJ2-1; tentatively, D is TRBD1 (6 bases). Trimming removed 8 bases from V and 7 bases from J, with 18 bases in between. CDR3 size: 14 residues. Germline V CDR1 and CDR2: LNHDA, SQIVND (reference sequence). The full variable domain, completed using reference TRBV19 and TRBJ2-1, is DGGITQSPKYLFRKEGQNVTLSCEQNLNHDAMYWYRQDPGQGLRLIYYSQIVNDFQKGDIAEGYSVSREKKESFPLTVTSAQKNPTAFYLCASRDRTGENEQFFGPGTRLTVL.